This is a list of T cell receptor beta chains from one sample in a study of blood T cell repertoires in COVID-19. The repertoire was sequenced with immunoSEQ multiplex PCR; TCRdb's copy has only in-frame clones and lacks some. This table has 300,000 or so clones, 80% to 90% appearing once. Sequencing was carried out using peripheral blood. Receptor source: a woman between 45 and 60 years old with acute or convalescent COVID-19. Each CDR3 is given with its conserved first and last residue. D genes are given only for firm matches. A clone size is listed for some rows: how often the clone was seen (once, few, many), or a class if it is expanded.

j_gene | v_gene | d_gene | abundance | CDR3aa | CDR3nt
TRBJ2-7 | TRBV16 | NA | NA | CASSQDPGYEQYF | TGTGCCAGCAGCCAAGATCCGGGCTACGAGCAGTACTTC
TRBJ1-2 | TRBV5-5 | NA | NA | CASSSLIQGGYGYTF | TGTGCCAGCAGTTCTCTTATCCAGGGAGGCTATGGCTACACCTTC
TRBJ1-2 | TRBV5-1 | NA | NA | CASSQNQATYGYTF | TGCGCCAGCAGCCAGAACCAGGCCACCTATGGCTACACCTTC
TRBJ1-1 | TRBV12-5 | TRBD1 | NA | CASGLGRQGRTEAFF | TGTGCTAGTGGTTTGGGACGACAGGGAAGAACTGAAGCTTTCTTT
TRBJ1-2 | TRBV2 | NA | NA | CASSVLGSDGYTF | TGTGCCAGCAGTGTTCTCGGTAGCGATGGCTACACCTTC
TRBJ1-1 | TRBV12-1 | NA | NA | CASSFRGHVMRTEAFF | TGTGCCAGCAGCTTTCGAGGACACGTTATGAGGACTGAAGCTTTCTTT
TRBJ1-6 | TRBV7-2 | NA | few | CASSSFGGTPHF | TGTGCCAGCAGCTCCTTCGGGGGGACTCCCCACTTT
TRBJ2-3 | TRBV6-5 | NA | once | CASSIRDTDTQYF | TGTGCCAGCAGTATCAGGGATACAGATACGCAGTATTTT
TRBJ2-7 | TRBV5-1 | TRBD1 | NA | CASSEDRAYEQYF | TGCGCCAGCAGTGAGGACAGGGCCTACGAGCAGTACTTC
TRBJ1-2 | TRBV4-2 | NA | NA | CASSPRDNYGYTF | TGTGCCAGCAGCCCTAGAGACAACTATGGCTACACCTTC
TRBJ1-1 | TRBV5-6 | NA | NA | CASSLTGNTEAFF | TGTGCCAGCAGCCTGACAGGGAACACTGAAGCTTTCTTT
TRBJ1-6 | TRBV6-5 | TRBD1 | NA | CASRPGQVYSPLHF | TGTGCCAGCAGGCCGGGACAGGTGTATTCACCCCTCCACTTT
TRBJ2-3 | TRBV24-1 | NA | NA | CATRGVGTDTQYF | TGTGCCACCCGCGGCGTAGGCACAGATACGCAGTATTTT
TRBJ2-3 | TRBV6-2/TRBV6-3 | NA | NA | CASSYVAGAADTQYF | TGTGCCAGCAGTTACGTGGCGGGGGCGGCAGATACGCAGTATTTT
TRBJ2-5 | TRBV3-1/TRBV3-2 | NA | once | CASSQGPGETQYF | TGTGCCAGCAGCCAAGGCCCCGGGGAGACCCAGTACTTC
TRBJ2-1 | TRBV11-2 | NA | once | CASTLTPGFEQFF | TGTGCCAGCACCCTGACCCCGGGGTTTGAGCAGTTCTTC
TRBJ1-2 | TRBV27 | TRBD1 | NA | CASSPGQGLNYGYTF | TGTGCCAGCAGCCCAGGACAGGGACTAAACTATGGCTACACCTTC
TRBJ2-3 | TRBV5-6 | NA | NA | CASSAGLLYRTDTQYF | TGTGCCAGCAGCGCGGGACTTTTATACCGCACAGATACGCAGTATTTT
TRBJ2-1 | TRBV27 | TRBD2 | NA | CASTTPASGNTEQFF | TGTGCCAGCACCACCCCGGCTAGCGGGAACACTGAGCAGTTCTTC
TRBJ1-2 | TRBV4-3 | NA | NA | CASSQASVGVHGYTF | TGCGCCAGCAGCCAAGCTTCGGTAGGGGTCCATGGCTACACCTTC
TRBJ1-6 | TRBV30 | NA | few | CAGASPLHF | TGTGCCGGAGCTTCACCCCTCCACTTT
TRBJ1-1 | TRBV7-9 | TRBD1 | NA | CASSSETGRTFEAFF | TGTGCCAGCAGCTCCGAGACAGGGAGAACCTTTGAAGCTTTCTTT
TRBJ2-1 | TRBV10-3 | NA | NA | CATIAETYNEQFF | TGTGCCACCATAGCGGAGACCTACAATGAGCAGTTCTTC
TRBJ2-7 | TRBV5-5 | NA | NA | CASSPSSGETYEQYF | TGTGCCAGCAGCCCCTCTTCTGGGGAGACTTACGAGCAGTACTTC
TRBJ1-4 | TRBV5-6 | NA | NA | CASSFLQSNEKLFF | TGTGCCAGCAGCTTCTTACAGTCTAATGAAAAACTGTTTTTT
TRBJ1-4 | TRBV24-1 | TRBD1 | NA | CATSDPIGQGNEKLFF | TGTGCCACCAGTGATCCCATCGGACAGGGGAATGAAAAACTGTTTTTT
TRBJ2-5 | TRBV7-2 | NA | NA | CASSVQIQETQYF | TGTGCCAGCAGCGTACAGATACAAGAGACCCAGTACTTC
TRBJ1-5 | TRBV27 | NA | once | CASSSLGQGRANQPQHF | TGTGCCAGCAGTTCCTTGGGCCAGGGGAGGGCTAATCAGCCCCAGCATTTT
TRBJ2-3 | TRBV4-2 | TRBD2 | NA | CASSQETSGVTDTQYF | TGTGCCAGCAGCCAAGAGACTAGCGGGGTCACAGATACGCAGTATTTT
TRBJ1-6 | TRBV7-9 | TRBD1 | NA | CASSAGTGSSPLHF | TGTGCCAGCAGCGCCGGGACAGGGAGTTCACCCCTCCACTTT
TRBJ1-2 | TRBV29-1 | TRBD1 | once | CSVEDREGVGYTF | TGCAGCGTTGAGGACAGGGAGGGGGTTGGCTACACCTTC
TRBJ2-5 | TRBV19 | TRBD2 | few | CASREASGSSETQYF | TGTGCCAGTAGAGAGGCTAGCGGGAGTTCAGAGACCCAGTACTTC
TRBJ2-5 | TRBV5-6 | TRBD1 | once | CASSLQGYQETQYF | TGTGCCAGCAGCTTACAGGGGTACCAAGAGACCCAGTACTTC
TRBJ2-2 | TRBV9 | TRBD1 | NA | CASSSPAAGGFTGELFF | TGTGCCAGCAGCTCTCCCGCGGCAGGGGGATTCACCGGGGAGCTGTTTTTT
TRBJ2-1 | TRBV4-2 | TRBD2 | NA | CASSQGRSSGGDMADEQFF | TGTGCCAGCAGCCAAGGAAGGAGCAGCGGGGGCGACATGGCCGATGAGCAGTTCTTC
TRBJ1-5 | TRBV10-2 | NA | few | CATARVNQPQHF | TGCGCCACCGCCAGGGTAAATCAGCCCCAGCATTTT
TRBJ2-5 | TRBV10-3 | TRBD2 | NA | CAISESVGAGGPQETQYF | TGTGCCATCAGTGAGTCGGTGGGAGCGGGGGGCCCGCAAGAGACCCAGTACTTC
TRBJ1-5 | TRBV9 | NA | NA | CASSEGEGQPQHF | TGTGCCAGCAGCGAGGGGGAAGGCCAGCCCCAGCATTTT
TRBJ1-2 | TRBV9 | TRBD1 | NA | CASSMGQGAEGYTF | TGTGCCAGCAGCATGGGACAGGGGGCGGAAGGCTACACCTTC
TRBJ2-2 | TRBV24-1 | TRBD1 | NA | CATSANRGYWDTGELFF | TGTGCCACCAGTGCAAACAGGGGGTACTGGGACACCGGGGAGCTGTTTTTT
TRBJ2-1 | TRBV27 | NA | NA | CASSPLGEEANEQFF | TGTGCCAGCAGTCCCCTGGGAGAGGAGGCCAATGAGCAGTTCTTC
TRBJ2-3 | TRBV19 | TRBD1 | NA | CASSIPETGGTDTQYF | TGTGCCAGTAGTATACCGGAGACAGGGGGAACAGATACGCAGTATTTT
TRBJ1-5 | TRBV27 | TRBD1 | NA | CASSPTGQARNQPQHF | TGTGCCAGCAGTCCAACCGGACAGGCCCGGAATCAGCCCCAGCATTTT
TRBJ2-7 | TRBV6-5 | TRBD1 | few | CASRTGLPYEQYF | TGTGCCAGCAGGACAGGGTTACCCTACGAGCAGTACTTC
TRBJ2-3 | TRBV4-3 | TRBD2 | NA | CASSQDWISGILQWSSTDTQYF | TGCGCCAGCAGCCAAGATTGGATTAGCGGGATCCTACAATGGTCCAGCACAGATACGCAGTATTTT
TRBJ1-1 | TRBV2 | NA | NA | CASSPTGNTEAFF | TGTGCCAGCAGTCCGACAGGGAACACTGAAGCTTTCTTT